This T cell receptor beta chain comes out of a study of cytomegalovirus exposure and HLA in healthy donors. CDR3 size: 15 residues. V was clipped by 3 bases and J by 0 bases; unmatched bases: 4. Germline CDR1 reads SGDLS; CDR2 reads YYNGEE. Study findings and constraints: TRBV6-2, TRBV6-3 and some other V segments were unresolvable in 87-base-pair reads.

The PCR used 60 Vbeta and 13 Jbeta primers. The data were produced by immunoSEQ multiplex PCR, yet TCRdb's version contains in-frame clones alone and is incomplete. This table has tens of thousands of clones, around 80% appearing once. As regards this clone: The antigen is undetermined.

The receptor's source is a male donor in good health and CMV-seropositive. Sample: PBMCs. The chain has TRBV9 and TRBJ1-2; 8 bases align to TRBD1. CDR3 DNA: TGTGCCAGCAGCGCCCGGACAGGGACTAACTATGGCTACACCTTC. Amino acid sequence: CASSARTGTNYGYTF.